The rows below give T cell receptor beta chains drawn from one sample of a study of blood T cell repertoires in COVID-19. Clones were read by immunoSEQ multiplex PCR, and TCRdb kept only the in-frame ones, dropping some. The sample lists under 100,000 clones, around 87% occurring once. The sample was peripheral blood. The receptors originated from a male donor with acute or convalescent COVID-19. Each CDR3 is given with its conserved first and last residue. A D gene is named only where the DNA matches it firmly. Clone size is given for some rows only: seen once, a few or many times, or a class if the clone is expanded.

d_call: .; clone_size: once; cdr3_length: 14; j_call: TRBJ2-7; v_call: TRBV14; cdr3_aa: CASSTGTTSYEQYF; cdr3_nt: TGTGCCAGCAGCACCGGGACAACATCCTACGAGCAGTACTTC
d_call: .; clone_size: .; cdr3_length: 15; j_call: TRBJ1-1; v_call: TRBV19; cdr3_aa: CASSSGRWMNTEAFF; cdr3_nt: TGTGCCAGTTCATCGGGGAGATGGATGAACACTGAAGCTTTCTTT
d_call: TRBD2; clone_size: .; cdr3_length: 17; j_call: TRBJ2-3; v_call: TRBV7-2; cdr3_aa: CASSYGLAGGRTDTQYF; cdr3_nt: TGTGCCAGCAGCTACGGACTAGCGGGGGGGCGGACAGATACGCAGTATTTT
d_call: TRBD1; clone_size: .; cdr3_length: 14; j_call: TRBJ2-7; v_call: TRBV29-1; cdr3_aa: CSVVQGPGGLEQYF; cdr3_nt: TGCAGCGTGGTACAGGGGCCGGGCGGTTTGGAGCAGTACTTC
d_call: .; clone_size: .; cdr3_length: 16; j_call: TRBJ2-2; v_call: TRBV24-1; cdr3_aa: CATSPDWTLNTGELFF; cdr3_nt: TGTGCCACCAGTCCGGATTGGACACTCAACACCGGGGAGCTGTTTTTT
d_call: TRBD1; clone_size: .; cdr3_length: 15; j_call: TRBJ1-4; v_call: TRBV30; cdr3_aa: CAWSVLGTGNEKLFF; cdr3_nt: TGTGCCTGGAGTGTACTGGGGACAGGTAATGAAAAACTGTTTTTT
d_call: TRBD1; clone_size: .; cdr3_length: 16; j_call: TRBJ2-3; v_call: TRBV7-8; cdr3_aa: CASSVRRGRVTDTQYF; cdr3_nt: TGTGCCAGCAGCGTCCGCAGGGGGCGGGTGACAGATACGCAGTATTTT
d_call: TRBD1; clone_size: .; cdr3_length: 15; j_call: TRBJ2-7; v_call: TRBV28; cdr3_aa: CASSSGQGSSYEQYF; cdr3_nt: TGTGCCAGCAGTTCAGGACAGGGCAGCTCCTACGAGCAGTACTTC
d_call: TRBD1; clone_size: .; cdr3_length: 14; j_call: TRBJ1-1; v_call: TRBV6-5; cdr3_aa: CASSLDRGNTEAFF; cdr3_nt: TGTGCCAGCAGCTTAGACAGGGGGAACACTGAAGCTTTCTTT
d_call: TRBD1; clone_size: once; cdr3_length: 16; j_call: TRBJ1-2; v_call: TRBV7-8; cdr3_aa: CASSLAASRDRGGYTF; cdr3_nt: TGTGCCAGCAGCTTAGCTGCCAGCCGGGACAGGGGTGGCTACACCTTC
d_call: TRBD1; clone_size: .; cdr3_length: 15; j_call: TRBJ2-5; v_call: TRBV18; cdr3_aa: CASSPAGTGQETQYF; cdr3_nt: TGTGCCAGCTCACCAGCCGGGACAGGGCAAGAGACCCAGTACTTC
d_call: TRBD1; clone_size: .; cdr3_length: 12; j_call: TRBJ1-5; v_call: TRBV29-1; cdr3_aa: CSARTGGQPQHF; cdr3_nt: TGCAGCGCTAGGACAGGGGGTCAGCCCCAGCATTTT
d_call: TRBD1; clone_size: .; cdr3_length: 14; j_call: TRBJ2-5; v_call: TRBV29-1; cdr3_aa: CSVLPQGAGETQYF; cdr3_nt: TGCAGCGTGCTGCCACAGGGGGCAGGAGAGACCCAGTACTTC
d_call: .; clone_size: .; cdr3_length: 14; j_call: TRBJ1-2; v_call: TRBV4-1; cdr3_aa: CASSQGQGYYGYTF; cdr3_nt: TGCGCCAGCAGCCAAGGGCAGGGCTACTATGGCTACACCTTC
d_call: .; clone_size: few; cdr3_length: 12; j_call: TRBJ1-6; v_call: TRBV20-1; cdr3_aa: CSASGGDSPLHF; cdr3_nt: TGCAGTGCTAGTGGGGGCGATTCACCCCTCCACTTT
d_call: .; clone_size: .; cdr3_length: 12; j_call: TRBJ2-2; v_call: TRBV5-1; cdr3_aa: CASSLGAGELFF; cdr3_nt: TGCGCCAGCAGCTTGGGAGCCGGGGAGCTGTTTTTT
d_call: .; clone_size: .; cdr3_length: 13; j_call: TRBJ2-7; v_call: TRBV11-2; cdr3_aa: CASSLVDRYEQYF; cdr3_nt: TGTGCCAGCAGCTTAGTGGACAGATACGAGCAGTACTTC
d_call: .; clone_size: .; cdr3_length: 13; j_call: TRBJ2-3; v_call: TRBV19; cdr3_aa: CASSIVGTDTQYF; cdr3_nt: TGTGCCAGTAGTATAGTAGGCACAGATACGCAGTATTTT
d_call: .; clone_size: .; cdr3_length: 15; j_call: TRBJ1-3; v_call: TRBV5-4; cdr3_aa: CASSEITGAGNTIYF; cdr3_nt: TGTGCCAGCAGCGAAATTACAGGAGCTGGAAACACCATATATTTT
d_call: .; clone_size: once; cdr3_length: 14; j_call: TRBJ2-2; v_call: TRBV19; cdr3_aa: CASTLSLNTGELFF; cdr3_nt: TGTGCCAGTACTTTGAGTCTGAACACCGGGGAGCTGTTTTTT
d_call: .; clone_size: once; cdr3_length: 15; j_call: TRBJ1-1; v_call: TRBV4-1; cdr3_aa: CASSQEEGVRDEAFF; cdr3_nt: TGCGCCAGCAGCCAAGAAGAGGGGGTCAGGGATGAAGCTTTCTTT
d_call: TRBD1; clone_size: .; cdr3_length: 15; j_call: TRBJ1-1; v_call: TRBV6-5; cdr3_aa: CASSYLPDRDTEAFF; cdr3_nt: TGTGCCAGCAGCTACTTACCGGACAGGGACACTGAAGCTTTCTTT